This entry describes one TCR beta chain. The antigen is undetermined. Sequencing used immunoSEQ multiplex PCR; TCRdb keeps in-frame clones, though not all of them. The repertoire includes approximately 19,000 clones, approximately 83% of them detected once, and 55% to 65% sits in the top ten. This sample was included in a study of OX40 agonist ivuxolimab in advanced cancers. As for the study in general: With ivuxolimab, an agonistic anti-OX40 (CD134) antibody, patients were treated. Males comprised about 84% of the group, whose mean age was 60 years (range roughly 20 to 90).

The CDR3 extends over 16 amino acids. Study observations and caveats: People who partly responded at 0.1-3.0 mg/kg had some of the least clonal expansion seen.

Sampled blood was obtained at baseline, cycle 4 day 1, and cycle 7 day 1. The rearrangement links TRBV21-1 to TRBJ2-3; the DNA was not used to check the table's D call, TRBD2. TRBV21-1 is reported as a pseudogene. This clonotype was obtained from an adult with an advanced solid tumor such as melanoma, head and neck, liver or kidney cancer. The sequenced sample was CD4+ or CD8+ T cells sorted from blood, obtained in a trial of the OX40 agonist ivuxolimab. CDR3 in amino acids: CASRPQWNGSTDTQYF. As DNA, the CDR3 is TGTGCCAGTCGCCCCCAATGGAACGGGAGCACAGATACGCAGTATTTT.